This T cell receptor beta chain is from a study of T cells in Graves' hyperthyroidism and ophthalmopathy (dated by TCRdb to the late 2010s). Notes on the research overall: Peripheral blood was collected at initial diagnosis, before any treatment. After blood sampling, hyperthyroidism patients were treated with methimazole at a starting dose of 30 mg daily, and ophthalmopathy patients were treated with high-dose intravenous methylprednisolone. The 90 or so discovery patients were randomly split 7:3 into training and test sets. TCR Vbeta CDR3 sequencing of approximately 140 peripheral blood samples (43 ophthalmopathy, about 75 hyperthyroidism and roughly 17 progressor patients) is reported in the paper. Prospective prediction of ophthalmopathy was tested in an independent validation cohort of approximately 19 hyperthyroidism patients and some 17 patients who later progressed to ophthalmopathy. In about 6 Graves' hyperthyroidism patients, the study also compared T-cell repertoires from thyroid tissue with T-cell repertoires from blood. A discovery cohort of 95 to 100 patients, about 40 with Graves' ophthalmopathy and approximately 57 with stable Graves' hyperthyroidism, was used to find distinguishing TCR V-J signatures. Findings and caveats that apply to the study as a whole: In validation, the model predicted progression to ophthalmopathy with around 71% sensitivity and 72% to 85% specificity, a median of 6.5 months before onset. Ophthalmopathy was separated from stable hyperthyroidism by a 13 V-J signature model, with about 86% sensitivity and approximately 81% specificity obtained in cross-validation and 80%/75% obtained in testing. Most expanded thyroid clonotypes (frequency above 0.001) were also detected in blood, suggesting blood repertoires may reflect thyroid immune responses. No statistical method was used to fix the sample size in advance, and group allocation was not hidden from the investigators.

Many counts were recorded for this clonotype. Its antigen specificity is not known. It has no much larger one-base neighbor in the sample; base qualities were not kept. Amplification of TCR beta CDR3 regions was carried out from RNA transcripts. The TCR CDR3 was subjected to a first round of RT-PCR using the HTBI primer set and the Qiagen OneStep RT-PCR kit. A second multiplex PCR round built the libraries, followed by size selection and purification. The libraries were sequenced on an Illumina HiSeq2000 using paired-end 100 bp reads. The paper's processing steps were these. SOAPnuke was used to process the raw data, with reads discarded if the reads contained adapters or uncalled bases, had a mean Phred below 15, or lacked an exact constant-primer or identifier match. High-quality paired reads were merged using COPE v1.2.5, and each unique nucleotide sequence was defined as a clonotype. MiTCR v1.1 was used to align clonotypes to the IMGT TRBV, TRBD and TRBJ reference segments. Only V-J combinations with frequency above 0.0001, covering about 99% of repertoires, were analysed. A TCS score was defined as the ratio between F50 (clonal expansion) and ExV (chaos), using BLOSUM62-based TCRdist between CDR3 peptides within each V-J. Welch's t-statistics and random forest reduced 514 V-J features to 10 to 15, which were used in a naive Bayes classifier (R e1071). TCRdb took the public reads, trimmed them with fastp at Q25, ran MiXCR for clone calling and kept in-frame beta chains. Duplicate CDR3 protein sequences are folded into a single record with the most common DNA and genes. These V and J calls are TCRdb output, not the study's own analysis. Within this sample are a few hundred thousand distinct CDR3 sequences, with 15% of them counted one time only. The ten largest clones represent approximately 29% of the sample.

The germline V gene (reference sequence) provides CDR1 SEHNR and CDR2 FQNEAQ. The V end gives up 4 bases and the J end 0 bases, leaving 3 bases in the junction not matched to a gene. Taken from cysteine to phenylalanine, the CDR3 has 15 residues. The read is trimmed to its CDR3 DNA, 45 bases read in frame from base 1. Graves' hyperthyroidism was defined as stable when no progression to ophthalmopathy occurred over 18 months of follow-up. The hyperthyroidism patients were between 18 and 65 years old and newly diagnosed, with a disease duration of less than 2 months. Exclusion was applied to patients with uncontrolled infections, other autoimmune diseases, pregnancy or lactation. Diagnoses were based on clinical symptoms, serum thyroxine and TRAb, thyroid ultrasound and orbital computed tomography. PBMCs were isolated from 7.5 to 10 ml of fresh peripheral blood by Ficoll-Paque density gradient centrifugation. Trizol reagent was used to extract total RNA, and RNA quality was then checked on an Agilent 2100 Bioanalyzer.

Sequenced: blood. The sequence joins TRBV7-9 to TRBJ2-1, with 7 bases aligning to TRBD2. This clonotype originated in a woman in her 30s with Graves' hyperthyroidism. The CDR3 corresponds to CASSWWEGSYNEQFF. The DNA sequence reads TGTGCCAGCAGCTGGTGGGAGGGCTCCTACAATGAGCAGTTCTTC.